Listed below are T cell receptor beta chains from one sample, sequenced in a study of blood T cell repertoires in COVID-19. The assay was immunoSEQ multiplex PCR, and TCRdb's table has in-frame clones only and misses some. The data show about 270,000 clones, with roughly 83% seen just once and roughly 1.5% held by the top ten. The sample comprised peripheral blood. Receptor source: a human donor with COVID-19, enrolled during active disease. The donor label of this sample is uncertain. Both conserved end residues are part of each CDR3. The order of the fields is CDR3 protein, CDR3 DNA, D gene, V gene, clone size, J gene. D genes are given only for firm matches. Not every row has a clone size; where given, it reads once, few, many or a size class.

CDR3 protein: CASSKTGGYNSPLHF
CDR3 DNA: TGTGCCAGCAGCAAAACGGGCGGGTATAATTCACCCCTCCACTTT
D gene: -
V gene: TRBV21-1
clone size: -
J gene: TRBJ1-6

CDR3 protein: CASSQHGDTGELFF
CDR3 DNA: TGTGCCAGCAGCCAACACGGTGACACCGGGGAGCTGTTTTTT
D gene: -
V gene: TRBV3-1/TRBV3-2
clone size: -
J gene: TRBJ2-2

CDR3 protein: CASSNPGQPQYF
CDR3 DNA: TGTGCCAGCAGCAATCCGGGACAGCCTCAGTATTTT
D gene: TRBD1
V gene: TRBV11-2
clone size: -
J gene: TRBJ2-3

CDR3 protein: CASRGTLTGVTDQPQHF
CDR3 DNA: TGTGCCAGTAGGGGAACTCTTACAGGGGTAACCGATCAGCCCCAGCATTTT
D gene: TRBD1
V gene: TRBV19
clone size: -
J gene: TRBJ1-5

CDR3 protein: CASSVDRGHTEAFF
CDR3 DNA: TGTGCCAGCAGTGTTGACAGGGGGCACACTGAAGCTTTCTTT
D gene: TRBD1
V gene: TRBV6-4
clone size: -
J gene: TRBJ1-1

CDR3 protein: CASSQALRLDQPQHF
CDR3 DNA: TGCGCCAGCAGCCAAGCCCTCAGGTTGGATCAGCCCCAGCATTTT
D gene: -
V gene: TRBV4-3
clone size: -
J gene: TRBJ1-5

CDR3 protein: CASSESSGYNEQFF
CDR3 DNA: TGTGCCAGCAGTGAGAGTAGCGGTTACAATGAGCAGTTCTTC
D gene: -
V gene: TRBV6-1
clone size: -
J gene: TRBJ2-1

CDR3 protein: CASSLVISGTNYEQYF
CDR3 DNA: TGCGCCAGCAGCTTGGTAATTAGCGGGACAAACTACGAGCAGTACTTC
D gene: TRBD2
V gene: TRBV5-1
clone size: -
J gene: TRBJ2-7

CDR3 protein: CASSPRTGEGYSNQPQHF
CDR3 DNA: TGTGCCAGCAGTCCGCGGACAGGGGAGGGGTATAGCAATCAGCCCCAGCATTTT
D gene: TRBD1
V gene: TRBV6-7
clone size: -
J gene: TRBJ1-5

CDR3 protein: CASSLGLGTGLYGYTF
CDR3 DNA: TGTGCCAGCAGCTTGGGTCTTGGGACAGGGCTCTATGGCTACACCTTC
D gene: TRBD1
V gene: TRBV7-9
clone size: -
J gene: TRBJ1-2

CDR3 protein: CASSLVGASGYTF
CDR3 DNA: TGCGCCAGCAGCTTGGTCGGAGCTTCTGGCTACACCTTC
D gene: -
V gene: TRBV5-1
clone size: -
J gene: TRBJ1-2

CDR3 protein: CAWSVAGGETQYF
CDR3 DNA: TGTGCCTGGAGTGTAGCGGGAGGAGAGACCCAGTACTTC
D gene: TRBD2
V gene: TRBV30
clone size: -
J gene: TRBJ2-5

CDR3 protein: CASRPRLAVGEQYF
CDR3 DNA: TGTGCCAGCAGACCCCGACTAGCGGTGGGGGAGCAGTACTTC
D gene: TRBD2
V gene: TRBV28
clone size: -
J gene: TRBJ2-7

CDR3 protein: CATRGQSDTEAFF
CDR3 DNA: TGTGCCACCAGGGGACAGTCGGACACTGAAGCTTTCTTT
D gene: TRBD1
V gene: TRBV24-1
clone size: -
J gene: TRBJ1-1

CDR3 protein: CASRQGLGGNIGELFF
CDR3 DNA: TGTGCCAGTAGACAAGGGCTCGGGGGAAATATCGGGGAGCTGTTTTTT
D gene: -
V gene: TRBV19
clone size: once
J gene: TRBJ2-2

CDR3 protein: CASSLGQGGEKLFF
CDR3 DNA: TGCGCCAGCAGCTTGGGGCAGGGCGGTGAAAAACTGTTTTTT
D gene: -
V gene: TRBV5-1
clone size: -
J gene: TRBJ1-4

CDR3 protein: CASSWGGGAYEQYF
CDR3 DNA: TGTGCCAGCAGCTGGGGCGGGGGTGCCTACGAGCAGTACTTC
D gene: TRBD2
V gene: TRBV7-9
clone size: few
J gene: TRBJ2-7

CDR3 protein: CASSPGRTEAFF
CDR3 DNA: TGTGCCAGCAGCCCTGGGAGGACTGAAGCTTTCTTT
D gene: -
V gene: TRBV5-8
clone size: few
J gene: TRBJ1-1

CDR3 protein: CASSNFPGLAGPGGTQYF
CDR3 DNA: TGTGCCAGCAGCAACTTCCCGGGACTAGCGGGGCCCGGAGGTACGCAGTATTTT
D gene: -
V gene: TRBV21-1
clone size: -
J gene: TRBJ2-3

CDR3 protein: CASRSWTVNNSPLHF
CDR3 DNA: TGTGCCAGCCGATCCTGGACAGTTAATAATTCACCCCTCCACTTT
D gene: -
V gene: TRBV27
clone size: -
J gene: TRBJ1-6

CDR3 protein: CASSLGGQVVSYTF
CDR3 DNA: TGTGCCAGCAGTTTAGGGGGACAGGTAGTTTCCTACACCTTC
D gene: TRBD1
V gene: TRBV28
clone size: -
J gene: TRBJ1-2

CDR3 protein: CASSDPFGAGTQETQYF
CDR3 DNA: TGTGCCAGCAGTGATCCCTTTGGGGCGGGAACCCAAGAGACCCAGTACTTC
D gene: -
V gene: TRBV28
clone size: -
J gene: TRBJ2-5

CDR3 protein: CASSLGAGYTGELFF
CDR3 DNA: TGTGCCAGCAGCTTAGGGGCAGGGTACACCGGGGAGCTGTTTTTT
D gene: -
V gene: TRBV7-2
clone size: few
J gene: TRBJ2-2

CDR3 protein: CATSDLQRRRIGDNEQFF
CDR3 DNA: TGTGCCACCAGTGATTTGCAGAGACGTCGAATCGGGGACAATGAGCAGTTCTTC
D gene: -
V gene: TRBV24-1
clone size: -
J gene: TRBJ2-1

CDR3 protein: CSVEVTGNEQFF
CDR3 DNA: TGCAGCGTTGAAGTAACCGGGAATGAGCAGTTCTTC
D gene: -
V gene: TRBV29-1
clone size: -
J gene: TRBJ2-1

CDR3 protein: CSVEDRGQGTYEQYF
CDR3 DNA: TGCAGCGTTGAAGATCGAGGACAGGGCACCTACGAGCAGTACTTC
D gene: TRBD1
V gene: TRBV29-1
clone size: -
J gene: TRBJ2-7

CDR3 protein: CASSSTTTLVEQFF
CDR3 DNA: TGTGCCAGCAGCTCAACCACCACCCTAGTAGAGCAGTTCTTC
D gene: -
V gene: TRBV5-5
clone size: -
J gene: TRBJ2-1

CDR3 protein: CSASFGFRTDTEAFF
CDR3 DNA: TGCAGTGCTAGTTTTGGTTTTCGTACGGACACTGAAGCTTTCTTT
D gene: -
V gene: TRBV20-1
clone size: -
J gene: TRBJ1-1

CDR3 protein: CASSLLAVEGTGELFF
CDR3 DNA: TGTGCCAGCAGCCTACTAGCGGTAGAGGGGACCGGGGAGCTGTTTTTT
D gene: TRBD2
V gene: TRBV7-6
clone size: -
J gene: TRBJ2-2

CDR3 protein: CASSLRAGVSDTQYF
CDR3 DNA: TGTGCCAGCAGCCTAAGAGCGGGAGTATCAGATACGCAGTATTTT
D gene: TRBD2
V gene: TRBV7-2
clone size: -
J gene: TRBJ2-3

CDR3 protein: CASSPSIGQDHQPQHF
CDR3 DNA: TGTGCCAGCTCACCTTCGATTGGACAGGATCATCAGCCCCAGCATTTT
D gene: TRBD1
V gene: TRBV18
clone size: -
J gene: TRBJ1-5

CDR3 protein: CASSQLTGVPNEQYF
CDR3 DNA: TGTGCCAGCAGCCAGCTGACAGGGGTGCCAAACGAGCAGTACTTC
D gene: TRBD1
V gene: TRBV14
clone size: once
J gene: TRBJ2-7

CDR3 protein: CARSLAGVAGGVDTQYF
CDR3 DNA: TGTGCCAGAAGCTTGGCCGGGGTAGCGGGAGGGGTCGATACGCAGTATTTT
D gene: TRBD2
V gene: TRBV5-3
clone size: few
J gene: TRBJ2-3

CDR3 protein: CASRTRFMNTEAFF
CDR3 DNA: TGTGCCAGCAGAACCAGGTTCATGAACACTGAAGCTTTCTTT
D gene: -
V gene: TRBV28
clone size: once
J gene: TRBJ1-1

CDR3 protein: CASREGIAGGQETQYF
CDR3 DNA: TGTGCCAGCAGAGAAGGGATAGCGGGAGGGCAAGAGACCCAGTACTTC
D gene: -
V gene: TRBV21-1
clone size: -
J gene: TRBJ2-5

CDR3 protein: CATSTREGSTDTQYF
CDR3 DNA: TGTGCCACCAGTACCCGGGAAGGGTCCACAGATACGCAGTATTTT
D gene: -
V gene: TRBV24-1
clone size: -
J gene: TRBJ2-3

CDR3 protein: CASSSPRDINTGELFF
CDR3 DNA: TGTGCCAGCAGCTCACCCCGGGACATAAACACCGGGGAGCTGTTTTTT
D gene: -
V gene: TRBV7-9
clone size: -
J gene: TRBJ2-2

CDR3 protein: CASTSQGPKAFF
CDR3 DNA: TGTGCCAGCACGTCCCAGGGGCCGAAGGCTTTCTTT
D gene: -
V gene: TRBV28
clone size: -
J gene: TRBJ1-1

CDR3 protein: CASSLERASYEQYF
CDR3 DNA: TGTGCCAGCAGCTTGGAGCGGGCCTCCTACGAGCAGTACTTC
D gene: -
V gene: TRBV5-4
clone size: -
J gene: TRBJ2-7

CDR3 protein: CASSLGDRAKQFF
CDR3 DNA: TGTGCCAGCAGCTTGGGGGACAGGGCCAAGCAGTTCTTC
D gene: TRBD1
V gene: TRBV11-2
clone size: -
J gene: TRBJ2-1

CDR3 protein: CASERGNNSPLHF
CDR3 DNA: TGTGCCAGCGAACGGGGAAATAATTCACCCCTCCACTTT
D gene: -
V gene: TRBV6-5
clone size: -
J gene: TRBJ1-6

CDR3 protein: CAWSGLNTEAFF
CDR3 DNA: TGTGCCTGGAGTGGGCTTAACACTGAAGCTTTCTTT
D gene: -
V gene: TRBV30
clone size: -
J gene: TRBJ1-1

CDR3 protein: CASSLDGSEYEKLFF
CDR3 DNA: TGCGCCAGCAGCTTGGATGGGAGCGAATACGAAAAACTGTTTTTT
D gene: -
V gene: TRBV5-1
clone size: once
J gene: TRBJ1-4